This TCR beta chain is from a study of identical twins. TCRdb re-called the 5' RACE reads through MiXCR, storing one row per CDR3 protein. The sample shows nearly 650,000 distinct CDR3 sequences, 7% to 7.5% of them seen only once. The germline gives CDR1 ENHRY, CDR2 SYGVKD. CDR3 length equals 13 residues. V lost 2 bases, J lost 5 bases, and 7 bases lay in between. This same sample was also part of a study on yellow fever vaccine responses in identical twins.

The sequence was collected from a woman between 18 and 29 years old in good health. The rearrangement uses TRBV10-3 and TRBJ2-1, with no clear D. Input material: PBMCs. The CDR3 loop is CAISEGGDNEQFF. DNA for the CDR3: TGTGCCATCAGTGAGGGCGGCGACAATGAGCAGTTCTTC.